The present TCR beta chain was sequenced within a study of blood T cell repertoires in COVID-19. The wider study: Both acute and convalescent COVID-19 samples were obtained from the United States, Italy and Spain.

Germline V gene sequence: CDR1 MNHNY, CDR2 SVGAGI (reference sequence). The CDR3 is 14 amino acids. V was shortened by 10 bases and J by 3 bases, with 16 bases between the two germline ends. Per the original methods: For nucleated cells, counts were estimated from reference gene primer amplification. Method: immunoSEQ multiplex PCR; TCRdb's copy keeps in-frame clones and lacks some. D and trimming come from the DNA, and the V and J calls and clone size come from that table. The profile covers under 250,000 clones, with 86% appearing a single time and roughly 5.8% taken by the ten largest. The chain has TRBV6-6 and TRBJ1-5; a possible D gene is TRBD1 (6 bases). Sequencing was performed on peripheral blood. The clonotype was recovered from a man in his 60s with acute or convalescent COVID-19. This chain's CDR3 is CATEDSENNQPQHF. DNA of the CDR3: TGTGCCACCGAGGACAGCGAAAACAATCAGCCCCAGCATTTT.